The 21 T cell receptor beta chains presented below share a single source sample, sequenced in a study of OX40 agonist ivuxolimab in advanced cancers. The method was immunoSEQ multiplex PCR; TCRdb's version includes in-frame clones alone and lacks a portion of them. The sample carries under 95,000 clones, around 88% recorded once. This specimen was CD4+ or CD8+ T cells sorted from blood, taken in a trial of the OX40 agonist ivuxolimab. The source is an adult with an advanced solid tumor such as melanoma, head and neck, liver or kidney cancer.

The CDR3 DNA reads TGTGCCAGTAGTTCCGGCCGGGAAGATGGCTACACCTTC. This encodes CASSSGREDGYTF. V gene TRBV19 combines with J gene TRBJ1-2; no definite D call. The CDR3 loop spans 13 amino acids. V lost 5 bases and J lost 6, with 13 bases in between. CDR1 is LNHDA and CDR2 is SQIVND in the germline V gene (reference sequence).

The table lists this clone with a count of one. The CDR3 region has the DNA TGTGCCAGCAGCCAAGTTTGGGGGGACACTCTCATCTCTGGAAACACCATATATTTT. Its protein is CASSQVWGDTLISGNTIYF. This chain uses TRBV5-4 with TRBJ1-3, with D tentatively TRBD1 (6 bases). Looked up from germline, CDR1 is SGHNT and CDR2 is YYREEE (reference sequence). CDR3 size: 19 residues. Trimming took 4 bases from V and 0 from J, leaving 23 bases between them. The whole variable domain, remainder taken from reference TRBV5-4 and TRBJ1-3, is ETGVTQSPTHLIKTRGQQVTLRCSSQSGHNTVSWYQQALGQGPQFIFQYYREEENGRGNFPPRFSGLQFPNYSSELNVNALELDDSALYLCASSQVWGDTLISGNTIYFGEGSWLTVV.

V and J are TRBV19 and TRBJ1-1, with TRBD1 as a possible D gene (5 bases). The V end was cut by 4 bases, the J end by 7 bases, with 16 bases between. CDR1 is LNHDA, CDR2 SQIVND, per germline (reference sequence). The CDR3 is 14 residues long. The CDR3 is CASSKRDSKGEAFF. In DNA form, the CDR3 reads TGTGCCAGTAGTAAAAGGGACTCCAAGGGTGAAGCTTTCTTT.

This sequence joins TRBV4-1 and TRBJ2-1; D gene unclear. The CDR3 has 16 amino acids. V was trimmed by 3 bases and J by 4 bases, leaving 16 bases between them. The germline CDR1 and CDR2 sequences are MGHRA and YSYEKL. CDR3 region: CASSQPPFRDYNEQFF. The CDR3, as DNA: TGCGCCAGCAGCCAGCCACCGTTTCGAGATTACAATGAGCAGTTCTTC.

This clone has only a few counts. V is TRBV19 and J is TRBJ2-3, with D unresolved. The CDR3 totals 12 residues. CDR1 LNHDA and CDR2 SQIVND come from the germline V gene (reference sequence). V lost 5 bases to trimming and J lost 4 bases, with 7 bases between them. This CDR3 is CASSQDADTQYF. The CDR3 bases are TGTGCCAGTAGTCAGGACGCAGATACGCAGTATTTT.

CDR3 protein: CASQGGAFF. The CDR3 coding sequence is TGTGCCAGCCAGGGGGGAGCTTTCTTT. The chain uses TRBV2 and TRBJ1-1, with TRBD1 matching 7 bases. Germline assignment: CDR1 SNHLY and CDR2 FYNNEI. The CDR3 runs 9 residues. V lost 8 bases, J lost 10 bases, and 1 base stayed unmatched.

This rearrangement joins TRBV27 to TRBJ2-5, with 10 positions matching TRBD2. CDR3 length equals 15 residues. V was clipped by 5 bases and J by 6 bases; unmatched bases: 9. CDR1 is MNHEY, CDR2 SMNVEV, per germline (reference sequence). The CDR3 loop is CASSTVAGGRKTQYF. The CDR3 coding sequence is TGTGCCAGCAGTACCGTAGCGGGGGGCCGGAAGACCCAGTACTTC.

The V and J genes are TRBV9 and TRBJ2-7; 10 bases fit TRBD2. Trimming at V came to 0 bases and at J to 2 bases, leaving 5 bases not matched to a gene. This CDR3 is 16 amino acids long. CDR1 and CDR2 (germline): SGDLS, YYNGEE. This chain's CDR3 is CASSVGASGGAYEQYF. The DNA of the CDR3 is TGTGCCAGCAGCGTAGGGGCTAGCGGGGGAGCCTACGAGCAGTACTTC.

This chain joins TRBV7-3 and TRBJ2-3; possible D gene TRBD2, 7 bases. V lost 5 bases to trimming and J lost 6 bases, with 18 bases between them. Germline V gene sequence: CDR1 SGHTA, CDR2 FQGTGA. This CDR3 spans 15 amino acids. This CDR3 reads CASSPGGGPADTQYF. Here the CDR3 DNA reads TGTGCCAGCAGCCCTGGGGGGGGGCCTGCCGATACGCAGTATTTT.

This clone showed up just a few times. The CDR3 is CASSPGASVYNEQFF. CDR3 DNA: TGTGCCAGCTCCCCCGGGGCTTCGGTTTACAATGAGCAGTTCTTC. The V and J genes are TRBV18 and TRBJ2-1; either TRBD1 or TRBD2 may supply D (5 bases each). The V gene's germline CDR1 is KGHSH and CDR2 LQKENI. Trimming cost V 6 bases and J 4 bases, with 16 bases left between them. This CDR3 region has 15 residues.

The rearrangement uses TRBV10-1 and TRBJ2-7, with D possibly matching TRBD2 (6 bases). CDR3 size: 15 residues. The V and J ends lost 3 bases and 6 bases respectively, with 18 bases between them. Germline CDR1 is WNHNN and CDR2 is SYGVQD (reference sequence). The CDR3 region is CASSDWTTGETEQYF. The CDR3, as DNA: TGCGCCAGCAGTGATTGGACTACGGGGGAAACCGAGCAGTACTTC.

There are a few counts of this clone. This chain connects TRBV28 to TRBJ2-2; 16 bases fit TRBD2. CDR3 length: 18 amino acids. Germline CDR1 MDHEN, CDR2 SYDVKM. This CDR3 is CGSARLGLAGGGTGELFF. The CDR3 region has the DNA TGTGGGTCGGCAAGGTTGGGACTAGCGGGAGGGGGCACCGGGGAGCTGTTTTTT. Drawing the rest from reference TRBV28 and TRBJ2-2, the complete variable domain is DVKVTQSSRYLVKRTGEKVFLECVQDMDHENMFWYRQDPGLGLRLIYFSYDVKMKEKGDIPEGYSVSREKKERFSLILESASTNQTSMYLCGSARLGLAGGGTGELFFGEGSRLTVL.

V is TRBV9 and J is TRBJ1-1; D is undetermined. V dropped 4 bases and J dropped 11 bases, with 24 bases sitting between them. This CDR3 contains 15 residues. Germline CDR1 and CDR2: SGDLS and YYNGEE. CDR3 loop: CASSPPLPGKRSAFF. The CDR3, as DNA: TGTGCCAGCAGCCCCCCCCTACCGGGCAAGCGCTCCGCTTTCTTT.

V and J are TRBV5-1 and TRBJ2-7, with 11 bases matching TRBD2. The CDR3 length is 15 residues. The J segment lost 1 base and the V segment lost 4 bases, leaving 4 bases of the junction unmatched. CDR1 is SGHRS, CDR2 YFSETQ, per germline. The CDR3 DNA sequence: TGCGCCAGCAGCACGGGACTAGCGGTGTCCTACGAGCAGTACTTC. Translated: CASSTGLAVSYEQYF.

Comments on this clone: A junction end diverges from the germline sequence, so it may reflect a read error. CDR3 amino acids: CASSSPIGQGTSIF. The CDR3 region has the DNA TGTGCCAGCAGCTCCCCAATCGGACAGGGTACTTCTATCTTC. The chain combines TRBV6-6 with TRBJ1-2; 8 bases align to TRBD1. The CDR3 has 14 residues. Germline CDR1 MNHNY, CDR2 SVGAGI (reference sequence).

V is TRBV28 and J is TRBJ2-1; tentative D call: TRBD2 (5 bases). This CDR3 is 14 amino acids long. V lost 2 bases and J 2 bases, leaving 7 bases between the germline ends. CDR1 is MDHEN and CDR2 is SYDVKM in the germline V gene. The CDR3 region is CASSLVGTYNEQFF. The CDR3 DNA is TGTGCCAGCAGTTTAGTCGGGACCTACAATGAGCAGTTCTTC.

The chain links TRBV7-2 to TRBJ2-1; D uncertain. The CDR3 runs 13 residues. CDR1 SGHTA and CDR2 FQGNSA come from the germline V gene. V gave up 5 bases and J gave up 6 bases, with 11 bases separating them. CDR3 in amino acids: CASSQRPGNEQFF. The CDR3 DNA reads as TGTGCCAGCAGCCAAAGACCGGGCAATGAGCAGTTCTTC.

This rearrangement joins TRBV27 to TRBJ2-3; TRBD2 aligns across 9 bases. There are 16 residues in the CDR3. Losses at the gene ends were 7 bases for V and 5 bases for J; bases not matched to a gene: 13. Germline CDR1 reads MNHEY; CDR2 reads SMNVEV (reference sequence). CDR3 sequence reads: CASNHGAGGRGDTQYF. CDR3 sequence (DNA): TGTGCCAGCAATCACGGGGCGGGGGGGCGAGGAGATACGCAGTATTTT.

The chain recombines TRBV7-7 with TRBJ2-2; D possibly corresponds to TRBD1 (5 bases). V lost 5 bases and J 6 bases, leaving 10 bases between the germline ends. Germline V gene lookup returns CDR1 SSHAT and CDR2 FNYEAQ (reference sequence). This CDR3 region has 13 residues. In DNA, the CDR3 is TGTGCCAGCAGCCCAGGGTACCCCGGGGAGCTGTTTTTT. Translating gives CASSPGYPGELFF.

The count of this clone is one. This sequence joins TRBV27 and TRBJ1-5; 8 bases are a match to TRBD1. V was pared by 5 bases and J by 5 bases, with 11 bases of the junction left unmatched. The CDR3 is 16 amino acids. CDR1 and CDR2 (germline): MNHEY, SMNVEV (reference sequence). In nucleotides, the CDR3 is TGTGCCAGCAGTCCAAGGGGGACAGGAAGAGATCAGCCCCAGCATTTT. It is translated as CASSPRGTGRDQPQHF.

The V call is TRBV28, the J call TRBJ2-5; perhaps TRBD2 as D (6 bases). V was cut by 4 bases and J by 5 bases, with 14 bases left in between. The CDR3 loop spans 14 amino acids. Germline V lookup: CDR1 MDHEN, CDR2 SYDVKM. CDR3 protein: CASSWGTGEETQYF. CDR3 nucleotides: TGTGCCAGCAGTTGGGGGACGGGGGAGGAGACCCAGTACTTC.